What follows are 21 T cell receptor beta chains derived from one specimen sequenced in a study of cytomegalovirus exposure and HLA in healthy donors. The repertoire was sequenced with immunoSEQ multiplex PCR; TCRdb's copy has only in-frame clones and lacks some. The repertoire has roughly 64,000 clones, 85% to 95% of them found once; the top ten carry 5.8%. Input material: PBMCs. These receptors all come from a woman between 18 and 29 years old in good health and CMV-seropositive.

This clone was detected only once. CDR3 amino acids: CASSQLTRETQYF. The CDR3 DNA reads TGTGCCAGCAGCCAGTTGACTAGAGAGACCCAGTACTTC. The J gene is TRBJ2-5, the V gene TRBV14; tentatively, D is TRBD2 (6 bases). The V and J ends lost 3 bases and 4 bases respectively, with 9 bases between them. Germline values: CDR1 SGHDN, CDR2 FVKESK. The CDR3 extends over 13 amino acids.

This clone came up once. This sequence joins TRBV9 and TRBJ1-6, with TRBD1 matching 7 bases. Germline V lookup: CDR1 SGDLS, CDR2 YYNGEE. The CDR3 loop spans 15 amino acids. V trimming: 4 bases; J trimming: 7 bases; junction bases outside the gene matches: 8. The CDR3 DNA reads TGTGCCAGCAGCTTCACCCAGGGGGTGAATTCACCCCTCCACTTT. Its translation: CASSFTQGVNSPLHF.

This chain joins TRBV19 and TRBJ2-5; 8 nucleotides align to TRBD1. This CDR3 comprises 17 residues. V trimming: 4 bases; J trimming: 5 bases; junction bases outside the gene matches: 15. CDR1 is LNHDA and CDR2 is SQIVND in the germline V gene (reference sequence). The CDR3: CASSRSTGGPDGETQYF. As DNA, the CDR3 is TGTGCCAGTAGTAGATCTACAGGGGGGCCCGATGGGGAGACCCAGTACTTC.

This clone was seen once. The chain links TRBV5-6 to TRBJ2-3; D possibly corresponds to TRBD2 (6 bases). This CDR3 is built from 16 residues. With 3 bases removed from V and 4 bases from J, the gap between germline ends came to 18 bases. The V gene's germline CDR1 is SGHDT and CDR2 YYEEEE. The CDR3 sequence: CASSSPFGGRADTQYF. The CDR3 nucleotides read TGTGCCAGCAGCTCGCCCTTCGGGGGTCGCGCAGATACGCAGTATTTT.

This clone appeared a single time. The V gene is TRBV13, the J gene TRBJ2-7, with 9 bases aligning to TRBD2. Germline CDR1 PRHDT, CDR2 FYEKMQ (reference sequence). This CDR3 has 15 residues. Losses at the gene ends were 0 bases for V and 6 bases for J; bases not matched to a gene: 6. CDR3 residues: CASSLGGVAGVEQYF. The CDR3 nucleotides are TGTGCCAGCAGCTTAGGCGGAGTAGCGGGGGTCGAGCAGTACTTC.

This clone was counted a few times. The genes are TRBV10-2 and TRBJ2-1, with TRBD2 matching over 7 bases. The germline CDR1 and CDR2 sequences are WSHSY and SAAADI. J lost 3 bases, V lost 2 bases, and 4 bases had no gene match. The CDR3 extends over 15 amino acids. The CDR3 DNA reads TGCGCCAGCAGTGAGGGGATAGCGGGCTACAATGAGCAGTTCTTC. Its protein is CASSEGIAGYNEQFF.

This chain links TRBV4-1 with TRBJ2-2; 7 bases fit TRBD2. From germline, CDR1 is MGHRA and CDR2 YSYEKL. The V gene end was trimmed by 2 bases and the J gene end by 7 bases; junction bases not matched to a gene: 4. This CDR3 is built from 14 residues. In DNA form, the CDR3 reads TGCGCCAGCAGCCAAACAGGCGGGGGCGGGGAGCTGTTTTTT. This translates into CASSQTGGGGELFF.

The chain employs TRBV7-3 and TRBJ2-2; 9 bases fit TRBD2. CDR3 length: 16 amino acids. J was trimmed by 4 bases and V by 5 bases; bases with no gene match: 8. Germline-derived CDR1 and CDR2 are SGHTA and FQGTGA. The CDR3 protein is CASSTLAGLGTGELFF. CDR3 bases: TGTGCCAGCAGCACCCTAGCGGGACTGGGCACCGGGGAGCTGTTTTTT. The complete variable domain, with remaining parts taken from reference TRBV7-3 and TRBJ2-2, reads GAGVSQTPSNKVTEKGKYVELRCDPISGHTALYWYRQSLGQGPEFLIYFQGTGAADDSGLPNDRFFAVRPEGSVSTLKIQRTERGDSAVYLCASSTLAGLGTGELFFGEGSRLTVL.

The chain links TRBV7-9 to TRBJ1-2; 9 nucleotides match TRBD1. CDR1 is SEHNR, CDR2 FQNEAQ, per germline (reference sequence). This CDR3 has 14 residues. V gave up 4 bases and J gave up 5 bases; unmatched junction bases: 5. Here the CDR3 DNA reads TGTGCCAGCAGCTCCGGGACAGGGATTTATGGCTACACCTTC. It codes for CASSSGTGIYGYTF. Full variable domain (outside the CDR3, taken from reference TRBV7-9 and TRBJ1-2): DTGVSQNPRHKITKRGQNVTFRCDPISEHNRLYWYRQTLGQGPEFLTYFQNEAQLEKSRLLSDRFSAERPKGSFSTLEIQRTEQGDSAMYLCASSSGTGIYGYTFGSGTRLTVV.

This sequence joins TRBV6-5 and TRBJ2-5, with 9 bases that match TRBD2. Looked up from germline, CDR1 is MNHEY and CDR2 is SVGAGI. The CDR3 runs 16 residues. The ends lost 3 bases at V and 1 base at J; junction bases unmatched: 6. CDR3 sequence reads: CASSYSGGVLQETQYF. CDR3 sequence (DNA): TGTGCCAGCAGTTATAGCGGGGGAGTCCTCCAAGAGACCCAGTACTTC.

Only one count was recorded for this clone. The gene calls are TRBV19 and TRBJ2-5; D is possibly TRBD1 (6 bases). CDR1 is LNHDA and CDR2 is SQIVND in the germline V gene (reference sequence). Trimming removed 5 bases at V and 2 bases at J, with 15 bases between. CDR3 length: 15 residues. The CDR3 DNA sequence: TGTGCCAGTAGTCAACTTCGGGACAAACAAGAGACCCAGTACTTC. It is translated as CASSQLRDKQETQYF. The whole variable domain, filled in from reference TRBV19 and TRBJ2-5, reads DGGITQSPKYLFRKEGQNVTLSCEQNLNHDAMYWYRQDPGQGLRLIYYSQIVNDFQKGDIAEGYSVSREKKESFPLTVTSAQKNPTAFYLCASSQLRDKQETQYFGPGTRLLVL.

The chain is built from TRBV19 and TRBJ1-1; 8 positions agree with TRBD1. Germline CDR1 is LNHDA and CDR2 is SQIVND (reference sequence). The J segment lost 2 bases and the V segment lost 9 bases, leaving 2 bases of the junction unmatched. CDR3 size: 12 residues. The CDR3 loop reads CARDRANTEAFF. DNA for the CDR3: TGTGCCAGGGACAGGGCTAACACTGAAGCTTTCTTT. The whole variable domain, filled in from reference TRBV19 and TRBJ1-1, reads DGGITQSPKYLFRKEGQNVTLSCEQNLNHDAMYWYRQDPGQGLRLIYYSQIVNDFQKGDIAEGYSVSREKKESFPLTVTSAQKNPTAFYLCARDRANTEAFFGQGTRLTVV.

This rearrangement joins TRBV6-5 to TRBJ1-5, with D possibly being TRBD1 (5 bases). V dropped 2 bases and J dropped 0 bases, with 11 bases sitting between them. Germline V gene sequence: CDR1 MNHEY, CDR2 SVGAGI. The length of the CDR3 is 16 residues. The CDR3 nucleotides read TGTGCCAGCAGTTACAGGGGAGGTCATAGCAATCAGCCCCAGCATTTT. Encoded protein: CASSYRGGHSNQPQHF.

This chain joins TRBV28 and TRBJ2-7; 13 positions agree with TRBD2. This CDR3 has 17 amino acids. V was pared by 5 bases and J by 1 base, with 8 bases of the junction left unmatched. Germline V gives CDR1 MDHEN, CDR2 SYDVKM. The DNA of the CDR3 is TGTGCCAGCAGTCGACTCGGGACTAGCGGGAAATCCTACGAGCAGTACTTC. Translating it yields CASSRLGTSGKSYEQYF.

This clone was picked up one time. This chain uses TRBV6-6 with TRBJ2-2, with D possibly being TRBD2 (6 bases). V lost 5 bases, J lost 5 bases, and 12 bases lay in between. CDR3 length equals 14 residues. CDR1 is MNHNY, CDR2 SVGAGI, per germline (reference sequence). In DNA, the CDR3 is TGTGCCAGCAGTCCAGCGGGCGGAACCGGGGAGCTGTTTTTT. It is translated as CASSPAGGTGELFF.

This chain connects TRBV6-5 to TRBJ2-3, with 7 bases aligning to TRBD1. This CDR3 has 14 residues. Unmatched junction bases numbered 2, after V lost 1 base and J lost 4 bases. Looked up from germline, CDR1 is MNHEY and CDR2 is SVGAGI. The CDR3 nucleotides read TGTGCCAGCAGTTACTACGGACAGGCAGATACGCAGTATTTT. It is translated as CASSYYGQADTQYF.

V usage is TRBV27 and J usage is TRBJ2-1, with D possibly TRBD1 on 6 matching bases. CDR1 and CDR2 from the germline V gene are MNHEY and SMNVEV (reference sequence). V was shortened by 3 bases and J by 10 bases, with 10 bases between the two germline ends. CDR3 size: 12 residues. The CDR3 spells CASSLAGTEQFF. The CDR3 nucleotides are TGTGCCAGCAGTTTGGCCGGGACAGAGCAGTTCTTC.

V gene TRBV7-8 combines with J gene TRBJ1-4, with TRBD1 as a possible D gene (5 bases). Per the germline V gene, CDR1 is SGHVS and CDR2 is FQNEAQ. Trimming removed 6 bases at V and 7 bases at J, with 18 bases between. There are 15 residues in the CDR3. CDR3 sequence reads: CASSHSGGGTEKLFF. For the CDR3, the DNA is TGTGCCAGCAGTCACTCGGGGGGAGGCACTGAAAAACTGTTTTTT.

The chain links TRBV6-4 to TRBJ2-1, with 10 bases lining up with TRBD2. Germline CDR1 MRHNA, CDR2 SNTAGT. The CDR3 covers 14 residues. With V trimmed by 2 bases and J by 15 bases, 10 bases remained unmatched. CDR3 nucleotides: TGTGCCAGCAGTGACCTAGCGGGAGAGATACCGCGGTTCTTC. Translated: CASSDLAGEIPRFF.

This sequence joins TRBV7-6 and TRBJ2-3, with D maybe TRBD2 (6 bases). Germline V CDR1 and CDR2: SGHVS, FNYEAQ. This CDR3 has 17 residues. V was clipped by 3 bases and J by 0 bases, with 16 bases between them. DNA of the CDR3: TGTGCCAGCAGCTTTATGGCCGGAGGGGAGAGCACAGATACGCAGTATTTT. It translates to CASSFMAGGESTDTQYF.

In regard to this clone: Other DNA sequences from this sample encode an identical CDR3 as well. The J gene is TRBJ2-7, the V gene TRBV9; possibly TRBD1 for D (6 bases). Looked up from germline, CDR1 is SGDLS and CDR2 is YYNGEE. This CDR3 is 15 amino acids long. Trimming shortened V by 0 bases and J by 0 bases, and 10 bases separated the two germline ends. Here the CDR3 DNA reads TGTGCCAGCAGCGTAGGGGCGGACAGCTCCTACGAGCAGTACTTC. Its protein product is CASSVGADSSYEQYF.